This T cell receptor (beta chain) was obtained from a study of CD8 T cells in Susac syndrome. The CDR3 covers 14 residues. Germline assignment: CDR1 SGHTA and CDR2 FQGNSA. V gave up 0 bases and J gave up 4 bases, with 8 bases separating them. Reverse transcription of about 0.5 to 1 ug RNA was carried out with random hexamers. TCRdb analysed the immunoSEQ multiplex PCR reads with MiXCR anew, one entry per CDR3 protein. Among a few hundred thousand distinct CDR3 sequences listed, about 96% were seen once. The chain carries TRBV7-2 and TRBJ2-3, with D hard to call. The specimen was CD4+ T cells from PBMCs. The sequence derives from a human donor with multiple sclerosis. CDR3 in amino acids: CASSLALSPDTQYF. The CDR3 DNA reads as TGTGCCAGCAGCTTAGCGCTCAGCCCAGATACGCAGTATTTT.